At least ten counts were recorded for the clone carrying this T cell receptor beta chain. This sample was taken from a study of CD8+CD57+ T cells in acquired aplastic anemia. About the study: The study obtained an average of 3.2 ug of DNA from sorted CD4+ and CD8+ cells.

It was genomic DNA that served as the template for profiling TCR beta VDJ and CDR3. TCRdb independently ran MiXCR on the reads; one entry per CDR3 protein. The sample has about 190,000 distinct CDR3 sequences, roughly half seen once. Per germline, CDR1 SGHRS and CDR2 YFSETQ. V was clipped by 4 bases and J by 1 base, with 11 bases between them. The CDR3 consists of 14 residues. Source material: sorted CD4+, CD8+, or CD8+CD57+ T cells (not recorded which) from PBMCs. The TCR was taken from a human donor in good health, serving as a control. The V call is TRBV5-1, the J call TRBJ1-1, with D unclear. This CDR3 is CASSKDKANTEAFF. Here the CDR3 DNA reads TGCGCCAGCAGCAAAGACAAGGCGAACACTGAAGCTTTCTTT.